These 29 T cell receptor beta chains share one sample of origin, sequenced in a study of T cell clonotyping in hematopoietic cell transplantation. The table came from immunoSEQ multiplex PCR; TCRdb's copy has only in-frame clones and leaves some out. The sample holds several thousand clones, about 90% seen once. Time point in this sample: recipient sample about 28 days before transplant, after cytoreduction. Specimen: peripheral blood mononuclear cells, collected before stem cell transplant. The receptors were sampled from a man aged 25 to 45 with acute myeloid leukemia. Some clones in this sample may be carry-over from other donors' samples.

This clone was seen a single time. Distinct nucleotide sequences in the sample also encode this CDR3. The chain combines TRBV7-6 with TRBJ1-6; 9 bases line up with TRBD1. Looked up from germline, CDR1 is SGHVS and CDR2 is FNYEAQ. The V and J ends lost 4 bases and 6 bases, in that order; junction bases with no gene match: 10. The CDR3 length is 17 residues. The CDR3 loop is CASSSWDRVPTNSPLHF. The CDR3 bases are TGTGCCAGCAGCTCCTGGGACAGGGTGCCAACTAATTCACCCCTCCACTTT.

The chain combines TRBV15 with TRBJ2-1; TRBD1 matches 9 bases. The germline V gene has CDR1 LNHNV and CDR2 YYDKDF (reference sequence). The J segment lost 2 bases and the V segment lost 3 bases, leaving 5 bases of the junction unmatched. The CDR3 covers 16 residues. CDR3 amino acids: CATSRQWTGAYNEQFF. CDR3 nucleotides: TGTGCCACCAGCAGGCAATGGACAGGGGCCTACAATGAGCAGTTCTTC. The full variable domain, with the rest looked up from reference TRBV15 and TRBJ2-1, is DAMVIQNPRYQVTQFGKPVTLSCSQTLNHNVMYWYQQKSSQAPKLLFHYYDKDFNNEADTPDNFQSRRPNTSFCFLDIRSPGLGDTAMYLCATSRQWTGAYNEQFFGPGTRLTVL.

This clone was observed a few times. This chain links TRBV5-1 with TRBJ1-5, with TRBD1 as a possible D gene (6 bases). Per the germline V gene, CDR1 is SGHRS and CDR2 is YFSETQ. The CDR3 spans 14 residues. The germline V and J ends were trimmed by 2 bases and 4 bases, with 10 bases remaining between them. The CDR3 DNA is TGCGCCAGCAGCTTAGGGACACCTAATCAGCCCCAGCATTTT. This gives the protein CASSLGTPNQPQHF.

The CDR3 nucleotides read TGCGCCAGCAGCTCCCGGGACAGGGGAGACACTGAAGCTTTCTTT. Its translation: CASSSRDRGDTEAFF. The chain joins TRBV5-1 to TRBJ1-1; 10 nucleotides match TRBD1. V trimming: 3 bases; J trimming: 3 bases; junction bases outside the gene matches: 5. This CDR3 is built from 15 residues. Germline CDR1 is SGHRS and CDR2 is YFSETQ.

The CDR3 loop reads CAWSVPGGFSRYGYTF. The CDR3 bases are TGTGCCTGGAGTGTCCCAGGGGGCTTCAGTCGATATGGCTACACCTTC. The J gene is TRBJ1-2, the V gene TRBV30; 8 bases are shared with TRBD1. The CDR3 sequence is 16 residues long. The germline gives CDR1 GTSNPN, CDR2 SVGIG (reference sequence). The V and J ends lost 0 bases and 5 bases, in that order; junction bases with no gene match: 11.

The chain has TRBV7-2 and TRBJ2-5, with TRBD2 matching 10 bases. V was clipped by 1 base and J by 5 bases; unmatched bases: 16. The CDR3 extends over 19 amino acids. Per the germline V gene, CDR1 is SGHTA and CDR2 is FQGNSA. CDR3 protein: CASSLVGGTSVGIEETQYF. The DNA for the CDR3 is TGTGCCAGCAGCTTAGTAGGGGGGACTAGCGTAGGTATAGAGGAGACCCAGTACTTC.

The chain links TRBV6-5 to TRBJ2-7, with TRBD2 identical over 16 bases. CDR1 is MNHEY and CDR2 is SVGAGI in the germline V gene. The V segment lost 6 bases and the J segment 8 bases; nucleotides outside the gene matches: 1. This CDR3 region has 13 residues. The CDR3 spells CASRGLAGGKQYF. DNA for the CDR3: TGTGCCAGCAGGGGACTAGCGGGGGGGAAGCAGTACTTC.

The rearrangement joins TRBV13 to TRBJ2-1, with 10 bases matching TRBD1. The CDR3 runs to 14 residues. Germline V CDR1 and CDR2: PRHDT, FYEKMQ (reference sequence). V lost 6 bases to trimming and J lost 11 bases; unmatched junction nucleotides: 10. The CDR3 DNA sequence: TGTGCCAGCAGACCCGGACAGGGGGAAAGAAAGCAGTTCTTC. This codes for CASRPGQGERKQFF.

Here the CDR3 reads CASSLVGYTEAFF. The CDR3 region has the DNA TGCGCCAGCAGCTTGGTGGGATACACTGAAGCTTTCTTT. The rearrangement uses TRBV5-1 and TRBJ1-1; no clear D. Trimming took 0 bases from V and 3 from J, leaving 6 bases between them. Germline lookup yields CDR1 SGHRS and CDR2 YFSETQ. CDR3 size: 13 residues.

The V call is TRBV5-6, the J call TRBJ2-7; 8 nucleotides align to TRBD1. This CDR3 has 13 residues. The V gene end was trimmed by 6 bases and the J gene end by 5 bases; junction bases not matched to a gene: 7. Germline V CDR1 and CDR2: SGHDT, YYEEEE. The CDR3: CASNGQGINEQYF. As DNA, the CDR3 is TGTGCCAGCAACGGACAGGGTATCAACGAGCAGTACTTC.

The table lists this clone with a count of one. The rearrangement joins TRBV2 to TRBJ2-7; 10 bases line up with TRBD2. The germline V gene has CDR1 SNHLY and CDR2 FYNNEI. The J segment lost 7 bases and the V segment lost 2 bases, leaving 5 bases of the junction unmatched. This CDR3 is built from 14 residues. Here the CDR3 reads CASSEWLAGVEQYF. The CDR3 bases are TGTGCCAGCAGTGAATGGCTAGCGGGAGTTGAGCAGTACTTC.

The table lists this clone with a count of one. The gene calls are TRBV7-2 and TRBJ2-3; TRBD2 matches at 7 bases. Losses at the gene ends were 0 bases for V and 10 bases for J; bases not matched to a gene: 7. The CDR3 has 14 amino acids. Germline CDR1 reads SGHTA; CDR2 reads FQGNSA. The CDR3 sequence is CASSLARGERAQYF. The CDR3 nucleotides are TGTGCCAGCAGCTTAGCACGGGGGGAGCGGGCGCAGTATTTT.

V and J are TRBV19 and TRBJ1-4; possibly TRBD1 for D (5 bases). Germline lookup yields CDR1 LNHDA and CDR2 SQIVND (reference sequence). The ends were cut back, 5 bases at V and 8 bases at J, with 12 bases in the middle. The CDR3 totals 13 residues. The CDR3 sequence is CASSDAGDEKLFF. CDR3 nucleotides: TGTGCCAGTAGTGATGCCGGGGACGAAAAACTGTTTTTT.

V is TRBV5-6 and J is TRBJ2-7; TRBD1 matches at 9 bases. V shed 4 bases and J 2 bases; nucleotides not matched to a gene: 7. This CDR3 is 15 amino acids long. Germline lookup yields CDR1 SGHDT and CDR2 YYEEEE. CDR3 sequence: CASSAGDREPYEQYF. The CDR3 bases are TGTGCCAGCAGCGCTGGGGACAGGGAGCCCTACGAGCAGTACTTC. The variable domain in full, completed from reference TRBV5-6 and TRBJ2-7, reads DAGVTQSPTHLIKTRGQQVTLRCSPKSGHDTVSWYQQALGQGPQFIFQYYEEEERQRGNFPDRFSGHQFPNYSSELNVNALLLGDSALYLCASSAGDREPYEQYFGPGTRLTVT.

The sample holds one count of this clone. The V gene is TRBV27, the J gene TRBJ2-7; D remains unclear. This CDR3 comprises 16 residues. Germline V gives CDR1 MNHEY, CDR2 SMNVEV (reference sequence). The V end lost 5 bases, the J end lost 5 bases, and 22 bases lay between the germline ends. The CDR3 loop reads CASSQKWITSENEQYF. Here the CDR3 DNA reads TGTGCCAGCAGTCAAAAATGGATAACTTCTGAGAACGAGCAGTACTTC.

This chain links TRBV19 with TRBJ2-2; 8 bases agree with TRBD2. Looked up from germline, CDR1 is LNHDA and CDR2 is SQIVND (reference sequence). The CDR3 spans 16 residues. V trimming: 5 bases; J trimming: 6 bases; junction bases outside the gene matches: 11. CDR3 coding DNA: TGTGCCAGTAGTCCCCATGAGACTAGCGAGGCCGGGGAGCTGTTTTTT. Protein sequence: CASSPHETSEAGELFF.

The rearrangement links TRBV29-1 to TRBJ1-2, with 7 bases matching TRBD1. This CDR3 spans 13 amino acids. Germline CDR1 is SQVTM and CDR2 is ANQGSEA. V dropped 4 bases and J dropped 8; count of bases not matched to a gene: 10. As DNA, the CDR3 is TGCAGCGTTGTTCAACTGGAGACAGGGGGCTACACCTTC. Its translation is CSVVQLETGGYTF.

V gene TRBV5-1 combines with J gene TRBJ2-7; D is possibly TRBD1 or TRBD2 (6 bases each). Germline V gene data show CDR1 as SGHRS and CDR2 as YFSETQ. Trimming removed 5 bases at V and 2 bases at J, with 20 bases between. This CDR3 has 16 amino acids. Here the CDR3 DNA reads TGCGCCAGCAGGAGAGGATGGGGGGCATCGGCCTACGAGCAGTACTTC. It is translated as CASRRGWGASAYEQYF.

The V and J genes are TRBV4-1 and TRBJ1-1; D gene ambiguous. Germline V gene sequence: CDR1 MGHRA, CDR2 YSYEKL. This CDR3 comprises 16 residues. Trimming took 1 base from V and 0 from J, leaving 12 bases between them. The CDR3 DNA follows: TGCGCCAGCAGCCAAGGGGTTGCGGATTTGAACACTGAAGCTTTCTTT. This gives the protein CASSQGVADLNTEAFF.

The chain combines TRBV6-5 with TRBJ2-1; TRBD1 agrees at 7 bases. The germline gives CDR1 MNHEY, CDR2 SVGAGI. Unmatched junction bases numbered 10, after V lost 2 bases and J lost 15 bases. The CDR3 totals 13 residues. CDR3 region: CASSYGQVGWPFF. The CDR3 region has the DNA TGTGCCAGCAGTTACGGACAGGTTGGGTGGCCGTTCTTC.

This rearrangement joins TRBV5-8 to TRBJ1-5, with D maybe TRBD1 (5 bases). The CDR3 contains 12 residues. CDR1 and CDR2 from the germline V gene are SGHTS and YDEGEE. The germline V and J ends were trimmed by 4 bases and 8 bases, with 10 bases remaining between them. CDR3 nucleotide sequence: TGTGCCAGCAGCCCTAGACAGAAGCCCCAGCATTTT. It translates to CASSPRQKPQHF.

This clone has more than one count but fewer than ten. The CDR3 DNA follows: TGTGCCAGCAGCTTGTGGCCAGCCTCGTTGGGCTACACCTTC. This codes for CASSLWPASLGYTF. V and J are TRBV5-6 and TRBJ1-2; no clear D. The germline V and J ends were trimmed by 1 base and 8 bases, with 15 bases remaining between them. Germline assignment: CDR1 SGHDT and CDR2 YYEEEE. This CDR3 contains 14 residues.

The J gene is TRBJ2-3, the V gene TRBV7-2, with 7 positions matching TRBD2. J lost 2 bases, V lost 2 bases, and 10 bases had no gene match. The CDR3 runs 17 residues. Germline V gene lookup returns CDR1 SGHTA and CDR2 FQGNSA. CDR3 in amino acids: CASSLSPSGNPTDTQYF. CDR3 nucleotides: TGTGCCAGCAGCTTAAGTCCTAGCGGCAATCCCACAGATACGCAGTATTTT.

The chain recombines TRBV30 with TRBJ1-5; D is possibly TRBD1 (6 bases). The CDR3 extends over 15 amino acids. The V end was cut by 0 bases, the J end by 4 bases, with 13 bases between. Germline loops: CDR1 GTSNPN, CDR2 SVGIG (reference sequence). CDR3 in DNA: TGTGCCTGGAGTGTTCAAGCAACAGGGAATCAGCCCCAGCATTTT. Translation gives CAWSVQATGNQPQHF.

The CDR3, as DNA: TGTGCCAGCAGCAGGGACAACACCTACGAGCAGTACTTC. Protein product: CASSRDNTYEQYF. This chain uses TRBV7-6 with TRBJ2-7; the D gene is possibly TRBD1 (6 bases). The CDR3 loop spans 13 amino acids. V shed 5 bases and J shed 2 bases, with 10 bases lying between them. The germline V gene encodes CDR1 SGHVS and CDR2 FNYEAQ.

This clone came up once. V usage is TRBV6-5 and J usage is TRBJ2-1; the D gene is possibly TRBD2 (5 bases). CDR1 MNHEY and CDR2 SVGAGI come from the germline V gene. Trimming took 6 bases from V and 2 from J, leaving 14 bases between them. The CDR3 runs to 15 residues. CDR3 protein: CASSSSGLTYNEQFF. The CDR3, as DNA: TGTGCCAGCAGCTCCTCCGGACTCACCTACAATGAGCAGTTCTTC.

The chain joins TRBV5-1 to TRBJ2-3, with 7 nucleotides matching TRBD2. Germline CDR1 is SGHRS and CDR2 is YFSETQ. Trimming removed 4 bases from V and 0 bases from J; junction bases left unmatched: 8. The CDR3 is 16 amino acids. The CDR3 sequence: CASSPLAGASTDTQYF. In nucleotides, the CDR3 is TGCGCCAGCAGCCCCCTGGCGGGAGCTAGCACAGATACGCAGTATTTT.

This chain connects TRBV2 to TRBJ2-5; TRBD2 might be the D (6 bases). CDR1 SNHLY and CDR2 FYNNEI come from the germline V gene. CDR3 length: 15 residues. V was clipped by 4 bases and J by 2 bases, with 14 bases between them. The CDR3 DNA reads as TGTGCCAGCAGTGGATTCGGGGGAGGTCAAGAGACCCAGTACTTC. This sequence encodes CASSGFGGGQETQYF.

The V and J genes are TRBV7-8 and TRBJ2-1; 14 bases are shared with TRBD2. V lost 6 bases to trimming and J lost 5 bases; unmatched junction nucleotides: 3. Germline lookup yields CDR1 SGHVS and CDR2 FQNEAQ. This CDR3 region has 15 residues. The CDR3: CASRGLAGVNNEQFF. In nucleotides, the CDR3 is TGTGCCAGCAGGGGACTAGCGGGAGTGAACAATGAGCAGTTCTTC. The full variable domain, with the rest looked up from reference TRBV7-8 and TRBJ2-1, is GAGVSQSPRYKVAKRGQDVALRCDPISGHVSLFWYQQALGQGPEFLTYFQNEAQLDKSGLPSDRFFAERPEGSVSTLKIQRTQQEDSAVYLCASRGLAGVNNEQFFGPGTRLTVL.